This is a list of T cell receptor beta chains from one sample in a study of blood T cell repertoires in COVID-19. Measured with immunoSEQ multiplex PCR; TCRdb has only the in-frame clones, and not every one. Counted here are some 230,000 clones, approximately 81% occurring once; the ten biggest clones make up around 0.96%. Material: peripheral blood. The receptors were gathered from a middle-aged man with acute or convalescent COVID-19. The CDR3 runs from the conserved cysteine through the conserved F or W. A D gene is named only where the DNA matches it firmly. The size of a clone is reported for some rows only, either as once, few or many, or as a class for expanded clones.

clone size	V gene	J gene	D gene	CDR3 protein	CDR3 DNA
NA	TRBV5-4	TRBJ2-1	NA	CASSLAPGQGPYNEQFF	TGTGCCAGCAGCTTGGCCCCCGGGCAGGGCCCATACAATGAGCAGTTCTTC
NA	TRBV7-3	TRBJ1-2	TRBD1	CASSLEPGGAGGYTF	TGTGCCAGCAGCTTAGAACCAGGGGGCGCAGGTGGCTACACCTTC
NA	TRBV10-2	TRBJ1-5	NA	CASSESATGNQPQHF	TGCGCCAGCAGTGAGTCGGCAACAGGGAATCAGCCCCAGCATTTT
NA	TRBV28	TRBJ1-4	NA	CASSSVGVTNEKLFF	TGTGCCAGCAGTTCCGTCGGGGTAACTAATGAAAAACTGTTTTTT
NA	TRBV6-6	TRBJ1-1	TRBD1	CASSTTDRGGTEAFF	TGTGCCAGCAGTACCACGGACAGGGGCGGCACTGAAGCTTTCTTT
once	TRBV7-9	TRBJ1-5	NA	CASSPDSSNQPQHF	TGTGCCAGCAGCCCGGACAGTAGCAATCAGCCCCAGCATTTT
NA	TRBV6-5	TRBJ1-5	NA	CASADSSNQPQHF	TGTGCCAGCGCGGACTCAAGCAATCAGCCCCAGCATTTT
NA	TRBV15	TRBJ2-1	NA	CATSEQGYEQFF	TGTGCCACCAGCGAACAGGGTTATGAGCAGTTCTTC
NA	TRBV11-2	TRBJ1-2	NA	CASSQYRGNDYTF	TGTGCCAGCAGTCAGTATAGGGGGAACGACTACACCTTC
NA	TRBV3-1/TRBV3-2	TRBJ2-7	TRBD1	CASSQERGTGDGVSYEQYF	TGTGCCAGCAGCCAAGAAAGGGGGACAGGGGACGGAGTGTCCTACGAGCAGTACTTC
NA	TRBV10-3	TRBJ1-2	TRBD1	CAIRSTGVATF	TGTGCCATCAGGTCGACAGGGGTCGCCACCTTC
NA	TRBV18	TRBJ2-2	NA	CASSPFGGTTNTGELFF	TGTGCCAGCTCCCCGTTCGGGGGTACCACGAACACCGGGGAGCTGTTTTTT
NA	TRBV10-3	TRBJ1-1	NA	CAISESSGVNTEAFF	TGTGCCATCAGTGAGTCGAGCGGGGTAAACACTGAAGCTTTCTTT
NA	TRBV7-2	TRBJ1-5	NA	CASSNDNNQPQHF	TGTGCCAGCAGCAACGACAATAATCAGCCCCAGCATTTT
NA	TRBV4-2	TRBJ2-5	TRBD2	CASSQEDSGGQETQYF	TGTGCCAGCAGCCAAGAGGATAGCGGGGGGCAAGAGACCCAGTACTTC
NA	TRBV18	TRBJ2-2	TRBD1	CASSPLNRGAGELFF	TGTGCCAGCTCACCTCTGAACAGGGGCGCCGGGGAGCTGTTTTTT
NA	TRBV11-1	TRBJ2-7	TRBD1	CASSSTGAPYEQYF	TGTGCCAGCAGCTCTACAGGGGCGCCCTACGAGCAGTACTTC
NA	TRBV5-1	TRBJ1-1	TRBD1	CASSIDPQGANTEAFF	TGCGCCAGCAGCATCGACCCCCAGGGGGCAAACACTGAAGCTTTCTTT
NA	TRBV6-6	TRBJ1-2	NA	CASSYVYGYTF	TGTGCCAGCAGTTACGTATATGGCTACACCTTC